This T cell receptor beta chain was retrieved from a study of cytomegalovirus exposure and HLA in healthy donors. The PCR used 60 Vbeta and 13 Jbeta primers. Authors' processing steps: In a later analysis, the count reached 82 million or so unique TCR beta chains, with roughly 12 million shared. Here immunoSEQ multiplex PCR was the method, and the copy in TCRdb shows in-frame clones only, minus some. The V and J calls and the clone size are those of that table, but D and trimming were determined from the DNA. Its table records about 200,000 clones. Germline V CDR1 and CDR2: SGHNT, YYREEE (reference sequence). This CDR3 comprises 14 residues. Study findings and constraints: In an earlier analysis, about 87% or about 30%: the productive usage of most TCR beta V segments. Most likely, a cluster of highly shared sequence variants arose as a sequencing artifact.

A word on this clone: What it binds is unknown. One end of the junction fails to match germline, which may point to a read error.

J is TRBJ2-7 and V is TRBV5-4; perhaps TRBD2 as D (7 bases). The sample was PBMCs. The TCR originated in a girl aged 2 to 10 in good health and CMV-seropositive. The CDR3 sequence is CASSLDQGISGLTF. The DNA for the CDR3 is TGTGCCAGCAGCTTGGATCAGGGGATTAGCGGGCTCACCTTC.